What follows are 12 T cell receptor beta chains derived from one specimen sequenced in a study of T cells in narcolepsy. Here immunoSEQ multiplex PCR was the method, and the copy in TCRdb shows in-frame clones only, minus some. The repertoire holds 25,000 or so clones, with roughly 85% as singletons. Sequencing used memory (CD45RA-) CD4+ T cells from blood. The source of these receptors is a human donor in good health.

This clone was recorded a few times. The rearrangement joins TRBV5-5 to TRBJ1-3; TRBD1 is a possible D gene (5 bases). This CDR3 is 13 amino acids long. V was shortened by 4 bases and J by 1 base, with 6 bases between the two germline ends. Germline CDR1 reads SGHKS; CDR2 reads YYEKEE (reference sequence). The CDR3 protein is CASSRTSGNTIYF. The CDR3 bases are TGTGCCAGCAGCCGGACATCTGGAAACACCATATATTTT.

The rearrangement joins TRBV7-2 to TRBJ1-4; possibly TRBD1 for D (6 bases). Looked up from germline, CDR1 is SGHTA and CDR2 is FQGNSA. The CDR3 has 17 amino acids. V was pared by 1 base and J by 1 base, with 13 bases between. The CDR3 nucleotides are TGTGCCAGCAGCTTAGGTCCCAGGGGACTAACTAATGAAAAACTGTTTTTT. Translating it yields CASSLGPRGLTNEKLFF.

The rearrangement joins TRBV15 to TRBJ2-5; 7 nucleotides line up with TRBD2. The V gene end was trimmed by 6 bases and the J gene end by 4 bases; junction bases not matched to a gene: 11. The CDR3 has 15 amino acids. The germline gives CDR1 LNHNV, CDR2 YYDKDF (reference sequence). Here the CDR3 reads CATSPEGGVVETQYF. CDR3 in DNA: TGTGCCACCAGTCCGGAGGGAGGGGTTGTAGAGACCCAGTACTTC.

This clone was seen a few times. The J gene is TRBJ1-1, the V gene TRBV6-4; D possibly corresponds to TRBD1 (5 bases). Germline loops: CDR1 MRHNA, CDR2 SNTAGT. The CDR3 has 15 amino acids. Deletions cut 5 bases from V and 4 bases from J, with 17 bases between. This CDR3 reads CASSSQASGGTEAFF. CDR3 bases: TGTGCCAGCAGTTCCCAGGCGTCGGGGGGCACTGAAGCTTTCTTT.

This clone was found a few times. CDR3 sequence: CSVLQDRNSPLHF. The CDR3, as DNA: TGCAGCGTTCTTCAGGACAGAAATTCACCCCTCCACTTT. This chain joins TRBV29-1 and TRBJ1-6; D might be TRBD1 (6 bases). This CDR3 spans 13 amino acids. V was pared by 5 bases and J by 7 bases, with 12 bases between. Germline V CDR1 and CDR2: SQVTM, ANQGSEA.

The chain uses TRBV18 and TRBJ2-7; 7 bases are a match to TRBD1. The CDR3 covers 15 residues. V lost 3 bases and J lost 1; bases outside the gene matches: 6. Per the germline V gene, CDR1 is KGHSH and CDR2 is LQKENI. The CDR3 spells CASSPKTGSSYEQYF. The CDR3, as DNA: TGTGCCAGCTCACCGAAGACAGGGTCTTCCTACGAGCAGTACTTC.

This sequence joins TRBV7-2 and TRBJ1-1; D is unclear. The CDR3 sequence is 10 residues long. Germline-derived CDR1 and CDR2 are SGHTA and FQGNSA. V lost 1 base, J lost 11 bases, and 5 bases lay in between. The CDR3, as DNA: TGTGCCAGCAGCTTAGAAGCGGCTTTCTTT. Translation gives CASSLEAAFF.

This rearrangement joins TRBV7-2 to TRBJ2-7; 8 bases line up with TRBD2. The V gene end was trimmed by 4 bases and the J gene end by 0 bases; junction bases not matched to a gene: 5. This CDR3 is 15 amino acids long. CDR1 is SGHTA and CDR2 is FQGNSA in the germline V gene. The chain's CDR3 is CASSYLAGSSYEQYF. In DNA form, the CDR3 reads TGTGCCAGCAGCTACCTAGCGGGTAGCTCCTACGAGCAGTACTTC.

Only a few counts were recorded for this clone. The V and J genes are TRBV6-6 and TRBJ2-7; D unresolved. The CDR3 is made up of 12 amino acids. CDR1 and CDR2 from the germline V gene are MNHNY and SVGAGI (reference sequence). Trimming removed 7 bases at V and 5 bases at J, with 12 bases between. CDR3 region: CASKVLGDEQYF. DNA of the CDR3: TGTGCCAGCAAGGTCCTTGGCGACGAGCAGTACTTC.

The CDR3 loop reads CASSSDRGGLDTGELFF. DNA for the CDR3: TGCGCCAGCAGCTCGGACAGGGGAGGACTGGACACCGGGGAGCTGTTTTTT. The chain joins TRBV5-1 to TRBJ2-2, with 9 bases matching TRBD1. From germline, CDR1 is SGHRS and CDR2 YFSETQ. V lost 3 bases and J lost 3; bases outside the gene matches: 9. The CDR3 spans 17 residues.

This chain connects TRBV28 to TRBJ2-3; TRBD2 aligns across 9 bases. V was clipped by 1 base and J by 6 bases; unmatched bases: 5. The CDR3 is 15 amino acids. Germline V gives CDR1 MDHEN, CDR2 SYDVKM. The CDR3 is CASSLFAGGRDTQYF. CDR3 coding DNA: TGTGCCAGCAGTTTATTTGCGGGAGGGCGGGATACGCAGTATTTT.

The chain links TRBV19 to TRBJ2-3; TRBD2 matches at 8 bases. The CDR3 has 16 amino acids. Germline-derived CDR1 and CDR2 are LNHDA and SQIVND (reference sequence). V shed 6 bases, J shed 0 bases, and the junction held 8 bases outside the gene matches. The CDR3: CASRRAGGTSTDTQYF. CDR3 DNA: TGTGCCAGTAGAAGGGCGGGAGGCACCAGCACAGATACGCAGTATTTT.